Listed below are T cell receptor beta chains from one sample, sequenced in a study of long-term antiretroviral therapy in people with HIV. TCRdb's table, derived via immunoSEQ multiplex PCR, lists solely in-frame clones and lacks some. This table has about 24,000 clones, 81% appearing once. The specimen was unsorted PBMCs, collected 4.4 years after starting antiretroviral therapy. The receptors come from a man aged 25-45 years with HIV. The CDR3 runs from the conserved cysteine through the conserved F or W. A D gene is named only where the DNA matches it firmly. Only some rows state a clone size, as once, few, many or a class for expanded clones.

CAISESSRNQPQHF	TGTGCCATCAGTGAGTCAAGTAGGAATCAGCCCCAGCATTTT	once	-	TRBV10-3	TRBJ1-5
CASSVWGPDDNSPLHF	TGTGCCAGCAGTGTATGGGGGCCAGACGATAATTCACCCCTCCACTTT	-	-	TRBV2	TRBJ1-6
CASTYGGGGSYEQYF	TGTGCCAGCACCTACGGGGGGGGTGGCTCCTACGAGCAGTACTTC	-	TRBD2	TRBV6-5	TRBJ2-7
CASSPGFGGQPQHF	TGTGCCAGCAGTCCCGGTTTTGGTGGCCAGCCCCAGCATTTT	-	-	TRBV27	TRBJ1-5
CASSFGGYTDTQYF	TGTGCCAGCAGCTTCGGGGGGTACACAGATACGCAGTATTTT	-	TRBD2	TRBV7-2	TRBJ2-3
CASSVGDRGQSTGELFF	TGTGCCAGCAGCGTAGGGGACAGGGGGCAGAGTACCGGGGAGCTGTTTTTT	-	TRBD1	TRBV9	TRBJ2-2
CASSYEGRTEAFF	TGTGCCAGCAGTTACGAGGGCAGGACTGAAGCTTTCTTT	few	-	TRBV6-5	TRBJ1-1
CASSLGFGTVGTKAFF	TGTGCCAGCAGCTTAGGGTTTGGGACAGTTGGGACAAAAGCTTTCTTT	-	TRBD1	TRBV11-3	TRBJ1-1
CASSGEPGQPSYEQYF	TGTGCCAGCAGCGGGGAGCCGGGACAGCCCTCCTACGAGCAGTACTTC	-	TRBD1	TRBV7-9	TRBJ2-7
CASSLSPVMNGYTF	TGTGCCAGCAGCTTGAGCCCAGTGATGAATGGCTACACCTTC	-	-	TRBV5-5	TRBJ1-2
CASSLADGDEQFF	TGTGCCAGCAGCTTAGCCGACGGGGATGAGCAGTTCTTC	-	-	TRBV7-9	TRBJ2-1
CASSLLPTGTSGSFYEQYF	TGTGCCAGCAGTTTGCTCCCAACCGGGACTAGCGGGAGTTTCTACGAGCAGTACTTC	-	TRBD2	TRBV28	TRBJ2-7
CASSPTSGLYNEQFF	TGCGCCAGCAGCCCGACTAGCGGACTGTACAATGAGCAGTTCTTC	-	TRBD2	TRBV4-3	TRBJ2-1
CASSLAGDTGELFF	TGTGCCAGCAGTCTAGCGGGAGACACCGGGGAGCTGTTTTTT	few	TRBD2	TRBV6-1	TRBJ2-2
CASSASAGARYGYTF	TGTGCCAGCAGCGCCTCGGCGGGGGCCAGGTATGGCTACACCTTC	-	-	TRBV9	TRBJ1-2
CASSLLAGGMADTQYF	TGCGCCAGCAGCTTACTAGCGGGAGGGATGGCAGATACGCAGTATTTT	-	TRBD2	TRBV5-1	TRBJ2-3
CASSSRGGKSYNEQFF	TGTGCCAGCAGCTCAAGAGGCGGAAAATCCTACAATGAGCAGTTCTTC	-	-	TRBV7-9	TRBJ2-1
CASSLGQSNTGELFF	TGTGCCAGCAGCCTCGGACAGTCTAACACCGGGGAGCTGTTTTTT	-	-	TRBV11-2	TRBJ2-2
CASSSYPPHYGNEQFF	TGTGCCAGCAGTTCCTACCCCCCTCACTACGGCAATGAGCAGTTCTTC	-	-	TRBV27	TRBJ2-1
CASSLVEPGQEDNEQFF	TGCGCCAGCAGCTTGGTGGAACCGGGACAGGAGGACAATGAGCAGTTCTTC	-	TRBD1	TRBV5-1	TRBJ2-1
CASIPSGQGYEQYF	TGTGCCAGCATCCCCTCAGGACAGGGCTACGAGCAGTACTTC	-	TRBD1	TRBV11-2	TRBJ2-7
CASSGLSSYNSPLHF	TGTGCCAGCAGCGGTCTAAGCTCCTATAATTCACCCCTCCACTTT	-	-	TRBV9	TRBJ1-6
CASSPQWGEGEKLFF	TGCGCCAGCAGCCCCCAGTGGGGGGAAGGAGAAAAACTGTTTTTT	-	-	TRBV5-1	TRBJ1-4
CATSRDWYSEDEKLFF	TGTGCCACCAGCAGGGACTGGTACTCCGAGGATGAAAAACTGTTTTTT	-	-	TRBV15	TRBJ1-4